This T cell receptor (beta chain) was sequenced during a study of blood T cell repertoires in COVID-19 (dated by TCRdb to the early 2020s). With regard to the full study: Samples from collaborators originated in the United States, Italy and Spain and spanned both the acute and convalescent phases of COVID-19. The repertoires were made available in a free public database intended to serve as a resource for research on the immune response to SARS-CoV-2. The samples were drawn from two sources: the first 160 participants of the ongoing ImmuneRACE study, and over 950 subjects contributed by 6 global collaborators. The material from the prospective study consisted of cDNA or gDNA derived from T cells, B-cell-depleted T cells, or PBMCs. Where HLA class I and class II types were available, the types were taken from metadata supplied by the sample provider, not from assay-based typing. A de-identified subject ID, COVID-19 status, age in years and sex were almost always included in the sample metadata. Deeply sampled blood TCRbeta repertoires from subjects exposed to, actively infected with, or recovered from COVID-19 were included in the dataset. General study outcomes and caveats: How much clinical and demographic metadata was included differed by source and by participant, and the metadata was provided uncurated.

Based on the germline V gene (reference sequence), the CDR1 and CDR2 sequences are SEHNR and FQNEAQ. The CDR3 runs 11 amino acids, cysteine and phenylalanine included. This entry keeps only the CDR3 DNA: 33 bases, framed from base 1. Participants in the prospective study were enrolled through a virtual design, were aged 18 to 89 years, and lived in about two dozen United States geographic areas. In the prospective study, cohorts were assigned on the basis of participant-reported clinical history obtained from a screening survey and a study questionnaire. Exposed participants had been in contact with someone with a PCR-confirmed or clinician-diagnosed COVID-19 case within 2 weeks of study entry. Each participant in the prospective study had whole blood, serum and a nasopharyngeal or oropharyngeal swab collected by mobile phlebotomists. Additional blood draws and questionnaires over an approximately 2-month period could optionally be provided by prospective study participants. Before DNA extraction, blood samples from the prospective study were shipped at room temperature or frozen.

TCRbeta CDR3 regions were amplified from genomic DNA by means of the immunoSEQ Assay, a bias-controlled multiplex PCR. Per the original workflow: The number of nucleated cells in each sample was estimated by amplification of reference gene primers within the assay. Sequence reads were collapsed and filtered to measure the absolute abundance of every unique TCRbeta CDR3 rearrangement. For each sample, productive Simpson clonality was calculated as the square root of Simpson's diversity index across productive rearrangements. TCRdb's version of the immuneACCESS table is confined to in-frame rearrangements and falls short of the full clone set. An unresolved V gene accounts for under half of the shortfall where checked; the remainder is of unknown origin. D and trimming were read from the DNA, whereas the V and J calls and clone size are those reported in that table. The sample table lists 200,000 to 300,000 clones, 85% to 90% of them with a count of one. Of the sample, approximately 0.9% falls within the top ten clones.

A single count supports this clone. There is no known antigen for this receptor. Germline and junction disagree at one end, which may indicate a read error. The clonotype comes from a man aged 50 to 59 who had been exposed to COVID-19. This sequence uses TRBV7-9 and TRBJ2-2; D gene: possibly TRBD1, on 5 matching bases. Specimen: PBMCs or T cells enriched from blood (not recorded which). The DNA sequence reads TGTGCCAGCAGGGAGAGTGGGGCGCTGTTTTTT. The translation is CASRESGALFF.